What follows describes a single T cell receptor (beta chain). Sequenced by immunoSEQ multiplex PCR; TCRdb stores in-frame clones only, minus some. The data contain about 84,000 clones, more than 95% of them singletons. The CDR3 is 14 residues long. The germline gives CDR1 SGHRS, CDR2 YFSETQ. Trimming removed 7 bases at V and 0 bases at J, with 13 bases between. This entry is derived from a study of technical replicates of blood from a few donors. Material: T cells isolated from PBMCs. The chain employs TRBV5-1 and TRBJ1-2; D possibly corresponds to TRBD1 (6 bases). The TCR originated in a human donor in good health. The CDR3 region has the DNA TGCGCCAGCGGTTTGGACAGTCCTAACTATGGCTACACCTTC. Protein sequence: CASGLDSPNYGYTF. Full variable domain (missing parts from reference TRBV5-1 and TRBJ1-2): KAGVTQTPRYLIKTRGQQVTLSCSPISGHRSVSWYQQTPGQGLQFLFEYFSETQRNKGNFPGRFSGRQFSNSRSEMNVSTLELGDSALYLCASGLDSPNYGYTFGSGTRLTVV.